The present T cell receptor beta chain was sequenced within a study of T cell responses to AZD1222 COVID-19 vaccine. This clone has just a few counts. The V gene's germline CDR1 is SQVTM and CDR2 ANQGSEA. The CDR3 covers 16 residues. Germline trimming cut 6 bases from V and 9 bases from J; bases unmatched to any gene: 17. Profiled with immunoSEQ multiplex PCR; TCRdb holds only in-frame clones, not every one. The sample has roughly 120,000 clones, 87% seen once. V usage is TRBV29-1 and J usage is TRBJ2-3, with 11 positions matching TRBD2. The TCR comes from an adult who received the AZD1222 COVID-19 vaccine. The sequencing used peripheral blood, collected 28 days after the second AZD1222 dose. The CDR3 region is CSVGAKLAGGPLTQYF. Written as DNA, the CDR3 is TGCAGCGTGGGGGCCAAGTTAGCGGGAGGGCCTTTAACGCAGTATTTT.